The clone carrying this T cell receptor beta chain was counted between two and nine times. The conserved phenylalanine or tryptophan is not found at the CDR3 terminus, so this likely reflects a read error. As it was prepared, the TCRbeta library received unique molecular identifiers. TCRdb reanalysed the PCR reads using MiXCR and keeps one entry per CDR3 protein. The sample yields under 450,000 distinct CDR3 sequences, 15% to 20% seen once. The CDR3 has 13 residues. V was pared by 5 bases and J by 3 bases, with 5 bases between. The germline V gene has CDR1 MGHDK and CDR2 SYGVNS. These data are taken from a study of T-cell reconstitution after alpha-beta-depleted transplantation in children.

This TCR was recovered from a boy younger than two who had a stem cell transplant for Wiskott-Aldrich syndrome, so the T cells may come from the graft donor. The specimen was PBMCs, mostly from graft donor cells, collected 360 days after TCRalphabeta/CD19-depleted stem cell transplant. The rearrangement joins TRBV25-1 to TRBJ2-6; no definite D call. CDR3 amino acids: CASSPSGANVLTY. As DNA, the CDR3 is TGTGCCAGCAGTCCTAGTGGGGCCAACGTCCTGACTTAC.